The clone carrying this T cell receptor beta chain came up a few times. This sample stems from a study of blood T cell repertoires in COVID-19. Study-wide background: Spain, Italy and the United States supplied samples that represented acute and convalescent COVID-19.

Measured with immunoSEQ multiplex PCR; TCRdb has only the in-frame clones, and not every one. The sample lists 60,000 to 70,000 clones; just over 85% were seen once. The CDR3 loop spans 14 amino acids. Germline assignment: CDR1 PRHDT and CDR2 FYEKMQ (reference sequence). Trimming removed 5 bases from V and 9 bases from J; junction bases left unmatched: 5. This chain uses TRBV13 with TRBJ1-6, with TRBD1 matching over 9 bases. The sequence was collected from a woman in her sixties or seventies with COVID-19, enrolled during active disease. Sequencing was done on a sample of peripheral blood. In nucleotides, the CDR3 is TGTGCCAGCAGCATGGGACAGGGCTTTTCACCCCTCCACTTT. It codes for CASSMGQGFSPLHF.